In its sample, the clone carrying this TCR beta chain was seen a few times. Its antigen is still unknown. As processed by the authors: ImmunoSEQ sequences covered only the junction and lacked quality scores; filtering therefore differed. The protocol was immunoSEQ multiplex PCR, while the TCRdb copy is restricted to in-frame clones and leaves out a portion. Clone size and the V and J calls come from that table; the DNA yielded D and trimming. The sample has hundreds of thousands of clones, 95% seen once. This sample stems from a study of shared clonotypes between healthy human individuals. Across the study: With ages of 18 to 49, the donors were a couple of women and three men.

Germline CDR1 is LNHDA and CDR2 is SQIVND (reference sequence). This CDR3 region has 13 residues. The ends were cut back, 5 bases at V and 4 bases at J, with 11 bases in the middle. Overall study findings and caveats: The four-donor shared clonotypes exceeded non-shared clonotypes in generation probability, with non-shared ones scoring lower. A few donors showed sharing of approximately 5% of naive CD4 clonotypes.

CD45RO-negative cells were positively selected for CCR7, leaving out terminally differentiated effector memory CD45RA+ cells. The TCR originated in a woman in her thirties in good health. The sample consisted of naive CD8+ T cells sorted from blood. The chain links TRBV19 to TRBJ1-2; D unresolved. DNA for the CDR3: TGTGCCAGTAGTGCTGCCCAGAGCTATGGCTACACCTTC. Amino acid sequence: CASSAAQSYGYTF.